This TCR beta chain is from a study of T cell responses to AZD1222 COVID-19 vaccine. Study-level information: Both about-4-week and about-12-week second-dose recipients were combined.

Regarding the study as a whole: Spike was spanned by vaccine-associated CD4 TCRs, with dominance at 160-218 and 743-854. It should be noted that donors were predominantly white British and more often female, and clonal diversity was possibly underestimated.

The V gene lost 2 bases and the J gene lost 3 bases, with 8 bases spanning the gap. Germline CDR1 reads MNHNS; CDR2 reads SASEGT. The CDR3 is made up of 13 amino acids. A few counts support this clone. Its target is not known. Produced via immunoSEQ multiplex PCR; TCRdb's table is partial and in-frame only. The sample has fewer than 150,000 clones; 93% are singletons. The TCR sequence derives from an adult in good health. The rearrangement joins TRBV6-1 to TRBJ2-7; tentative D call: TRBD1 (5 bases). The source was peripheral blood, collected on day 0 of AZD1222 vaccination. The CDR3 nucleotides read TGTGCCAGCAGTGAATTAAGGGGCTACGAGCAGTACTTC. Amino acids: CASSELRGYEQYF.